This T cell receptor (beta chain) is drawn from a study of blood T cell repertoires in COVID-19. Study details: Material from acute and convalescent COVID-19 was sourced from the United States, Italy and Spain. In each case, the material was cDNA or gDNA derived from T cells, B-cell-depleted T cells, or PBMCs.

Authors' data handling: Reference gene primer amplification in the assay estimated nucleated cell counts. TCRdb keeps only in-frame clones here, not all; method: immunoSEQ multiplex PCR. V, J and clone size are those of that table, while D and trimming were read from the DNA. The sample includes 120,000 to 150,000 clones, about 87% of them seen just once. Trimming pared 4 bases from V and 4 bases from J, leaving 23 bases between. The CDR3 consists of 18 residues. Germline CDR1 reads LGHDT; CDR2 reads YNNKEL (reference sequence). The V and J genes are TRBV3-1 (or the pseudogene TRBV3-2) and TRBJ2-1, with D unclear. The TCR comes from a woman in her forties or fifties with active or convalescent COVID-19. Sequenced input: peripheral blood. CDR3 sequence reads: CASSLKSTFKPSYNEQFF. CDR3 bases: TGTGCCAGCAGCCTTAAGAGTACCTTCAAACCGTCATACAATGAGCAGTTCTTC.